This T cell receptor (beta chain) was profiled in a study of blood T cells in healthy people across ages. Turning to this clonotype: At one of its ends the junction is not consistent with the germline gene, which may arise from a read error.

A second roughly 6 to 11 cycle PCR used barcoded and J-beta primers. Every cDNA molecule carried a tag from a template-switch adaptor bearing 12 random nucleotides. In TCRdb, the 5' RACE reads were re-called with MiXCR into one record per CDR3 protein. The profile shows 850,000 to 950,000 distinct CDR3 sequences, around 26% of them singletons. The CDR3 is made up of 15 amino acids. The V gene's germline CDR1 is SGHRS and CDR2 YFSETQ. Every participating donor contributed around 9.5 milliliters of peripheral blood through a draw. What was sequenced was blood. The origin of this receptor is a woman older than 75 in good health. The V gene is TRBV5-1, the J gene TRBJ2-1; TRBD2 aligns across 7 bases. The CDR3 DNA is TGCGCCAGCAGCTTGGAAATTCGGAGGGCGGGGGAGCGGTTCTTC. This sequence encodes CASSLEIRRAGERFF.